This T cell receptor beta chain appears in the sequencing data of a study of T cells in Graves' hyperthyroidism and ophthalmopathy. In the study overall: The initial diagnosis was the point when peripheral blood was collected, ahead of any treatment. Findings of the study overall: In blood, most of the thyroid clonotypes expanded above 0.001 were also present.

V lost 6 bases, J lost 5 bases, and 6 bases stayed unmatched. CDR3 size: 15 residues. The germline V gene encodes CDR1 MNHEY and CDR2 SVGEGT. Ophthalmopathy patients had moderate-to-severe active disease, CAS ≥3, NOSPECS ≥4, and disease duration under 3 months. An approximately 10 ml volume of fresh peripheral blood provided the PBMCs. Note on this clonotype: Its target is unknown.

The investigators amplified TCR beta CDR3 regions from RNA transcripts. The HTBI primer set was used in a first-round RT-PCR of the TCR CDR3. TCRdb reprocessed the multiplex PCR reads with MiXCR, giving one entry per CDR3 protein. The table has about 400,000 distinct CDR3 sequences, 14% to 15% seen once; the top ten hold approximately 13%. The sequence was collected from a man in his late teens or twenties with Graves' ophthalmopathy. The rearrangement links TRBV6-2 or TRBV6-3 to TRBJ1-4; the match to TRBD1 covers 10 bases. Sequencing input: blood. CDR3 sequence: CASRRQGALNEKLFF. DNA of the CDR3: TGTGCCAGCAGGAGACAGGGGGCGCTCAATGAAAAACTGTTTTTT.